This T cell receptor (beta chain) was recorded in a study of T cells in Graves' hyperthyroidism and ophthalmopathy. Germline V CDR1 and CDR2: SGHAT, FQNNGV. CDR3 size: 15 residues. V was trimmed by 3 bases and J by 8 bases, leaving 16 bases between them. Amplification of TCR beta CDR3 regions was performed using RNA transcripts as template. First-round RT-PCR targeting the TCR CDR3 was performed with the HTBI primer set. MiXCR was run by TCRdb on the multiplex PCR reads, yielding one entry per CDR3 protein. The sample consists of around 690,000 distinct CDR3 sequences, approximately 15% of them appearing once. At least ten counts were recorded for this clonotype. Its antigen is still unknown. Whole-study results and caveats: Ophthalmopathy was predicted by the model a median of about 6.5 months ahead of onset.

Specimen: blood. The chain links TRBV11-2 to TRBJ2-2; D is ambiguous. This clonotype originated in a man between 50 and 59 years old with Graves' hyperthyroidism. CDR3 amino acids: CASSFRATLPGELFF. The CDR3 DNA sequence: TGTGCCAGCAGCTTTCGGGCTACTCTGCCGGGGGAGCTGTTTTTT.